Below, 23 T cell receptor beta chains from the same sample are listed, as sequenced in a study of post-analysis software for immune sequencing data (dated by TCRdb to between 2014 and 2017). Results and caveats for the whole study, not just this receptor: Significantly higher frequencies in patients than in controls were found for about five TRBV segments, including TRBV5-6, TRBV5-1 and TRBV20-1.

To prepare the library, PCR was applied. Sequencing used an Illumina HiSeq 2500. To reduce PCR and sequencing biases, unique molecular identifiers were built into the TCR beta cDNA libraries. Starting from the raw public reads, TCRdb applied fastp trimming at Q25, assembled clones with MiXCR and retained in-frame beta chains. Every CDR3 protein is listed once, alongside the most common genes and DNA of its rows. The table for this sample lists roughly 430,000 distinct CDR3 sequences; approximately 39% of them were counted only once. The ten largest clones add up to less than 8% of the sample. For these TCRs, the target antigens are not known. Specimen: blood. All receptors derive from a girl aged 2-10 years with multiple sclerosis.

This sequence joins TRBV29-1 and TRBJ2-5; the D gene could be TRBD1 or TRBD2 (5 bases each). Per the germline V gene, CDR1 is SQVTM and CDR2 is ANQGSEA. The CDR3 covers 12 residues. CDR3 nucleotide sequence: TGCAGTACGGGACCCCAGCAAGAGACCCAGTACTTC. Translation gives CSTGPQQETQYF.

In its sample, this clonotype was seen once. The chain couples TRBV9 to TRBJ1-5; D might be TRBD1 (5 bases). Trimming shortened V by 0 bases and J by 7 bases, and 8 bases separated the two germline ends. Germline V CDR1 and CDR2: SGDLS, YYNGEE. The CDR3 has 13 amino acids. CDR3 region: CASSVVGGQPQHF. DNA of the CDR3: TGTGCCAGCAGCGTAGTTGGGGGACAGCCCCAGCATTTT.

The V gene is TRBV12-3 or TRBV12-4, the J gene TRBJ1-1; weak D call: TRBD1 (5 bases). The CDR3 loop spans 15 amino acids. V shed 11 bases and J shed 3 bases, with 22 bases lying between them. CDR3 sequence (DNA): TGTGCCGGCAACCCACGGCCGGGGCCGGACACTGAAGCTTTCTTT. Encoded protein: CAGNPRPGPDTEAFF.

V is TRBV9 and J is TRBJ2-7; possible D gene TRBD2, 6 bases. From germline, CDR1 is SGDLS and CDR2 YYNGEE. This CDR3 has 15 residues. Trimming stripped 2 bases from V and 3 bases from J, with 15 bases between. CDR3 sequence (DNA): TGTGCCAGCAGCGTCGGGGACTCAGGCTTCTACGAGCAGTACTTC. Translated, it gives CASSVGDSGFYEQYF.

This sequence joins TRBV4-1 and TRBJ2-1, with unresolved D. Trimming removed 7 bases from V and 1 base from J, with 14 bases in between. There are 15 residues in the CDR3. Germline V gene sequence: CDR1 MGHRA, CDR2 YSYEKL. CDR3 residues: CASNIVKSSYNEQFF. The CDR3 region has the DNA TGCGCCAGCAATATCGTTAAGAGTTCCTACAATGAGCAGTTCTTC.

The chain is built from TRBV19 and TRBJ2-1, with 7 bases fitting TRBD1. The CDR3 is 14 amino acids. J gave up 8 bases and V 8 bases, and 12 bases lay outside the gene matches. Per germline, CDR1 LNHDA and CDR2 SQIVND (reference sequence). The CDR3, as DNA: TGTGCCAGTCGATACTACAGGGGTGCCGATGAGCAGTTCTTC. Its translation: CASRYYRGADEQFF.

The chain combines TRBV27 with TRBJ1-1, with D unresolved. CDR1 and CDR2 from the germline V gene are MNHEY and SMNVEV (reference sequence). The CDR3 covers 14 residues. Trimming removed 1 base from V and 3 bases from J, with 9 bases in between. CDR3 amino acids: CASSLFPGYTEAFF. For the CDR3, the DNA is TGTGCCAGCAGTTTATTTCCGGGTTACACTGAAGCTTTCTTT.

This clonotype was recorded a few times. The chain links TRBV12-3 or TRBV12-4 to TRBJ2-7, with TRBD2 matching over 7 bases. CDR3 length: 15 residues. V lost 6 bases to trimming and J lost 0 bases; unmatched junction nucleotides: 8. In DNA form, the CDR3 reads TGTGCCAGCAGGCGTAGCGGGCCCTCCTCCTACGAGCAGTACTTC. Amino acids: CASRRSGPSSYEQYF.

The V gene is TRBV24-1, the J gene TRBJ2-7; 12 positions agree with TRBD2. The CDR3 covers 17 residues. Germline trimming cut 4 bases from V and 4 bases from J; bases unmatched to any gene: 10. Germline V gene data show CDR1 as KGHDR and CDR2 as SFDVKD. The CDR3 here is CATSEGGTGLAGYEQYF. In nucleotides, the CDR3 is TGTGCCACCAGTGAGGGAGGAACCGGACTAGCGGGGTACGAGCAGTACTTC.

The chain joins TRBV7-2 to TRBJ2-5; 9 bases fit TRBD1. TRBJ2-7 matches the DNA end more closely, so the J call is doubtful. CDR3 size: 15 residues. Per germline, CDR1 SGHTA and CDR2 FQGNSA. CDR3 DNA: TGTGCCAGCAGCTTAGGGACAGGGGTTAACTACGAGCAGTACTTC. This encodes CASSLGTGVNYEQYF.

This chain uses TRBV18 with TRBJ1-5, with 10 bases aligning to TRBD1. Trimming took 5 bases from V and 7 from J; bases not matched to a gene: 14. Looked up from germline, CDR1 is KGHSH and CDR2 is LQKENI. This CDR3 has 17 amino acids. The CDR3 bases are TGTGCCAGCTCATCGCCGGGACAGGGGAAGGTGTACCAGCCCCAGCATTTT. It specifies CASSSPGQGKVYQPQHF.

V usage is TRBV20-1 and J usage is TRBJ2-1; perhaps TRBD2 as D (6 bases). Germline CDR1 is DFQATT and CDR2 is SNEGSKA (reference sequence). This CDR3 spans 16 amino acids. The germline V and J ends were trimmed by 0 bases and 10 bases, with 22 bases remaining between them. The CDR3 DNA sequence: TGCAGTGCTAGAGAAACGGACTATCAAAGGATAGGGGAGCAGTTCTTC. Translating gives CSARETDYQRIGEQFF.

This clonotype was picked up a small number of times. The V gene is TRBV7-9, the J gene TRBJ2-1; D is ambiguous. There are 13 residues in the CDR3. Germline lookup yields CDR1 SEHNR and CDR2 FQNEAQ (reference sequence). The V end lost 4 bases, the J end lost 15 bases, and 19 bases lay between the germline ends. The CDR3 coding sequence is TGTGCCAGCAGCTCCCCCCCTCTAGAGAACCTGTTCTTC. Its protein is CASSSPPLENLFF.

This clonotype was seen only a few times. The chain recombines TRBV28 with TRBJ2-4; no reliable D call. The J call may be in error: the DNA end matches TRBJ2-5 better. CDR1 is MDHEN, CDR2 SYDVKM, per germline. The CDR3 is 12 residues long. The CDR3 is CASSLVTGTQYF. In nucleotides, the CDR3 is TGTGCCAGCAGTTTAGTAACGGGGACCCAGTACTTC.

J is TRBJ2-5 and V is TRBV9; D remains ambiguous. The ends were cut back, 4 bases at V and 0 bases at J, with 16 bases in the middle. Germline CDR1 is SGDLS and CDR2 is YYNGEE. The CDR3 sequence is 16 residues long. The CDR3 sequence is CASSPSPRQYQETQYF. The CDR3 nucleotides are TGTGCCAGCAGCCCTAGTCCGCGTCAGTACCAAGAGACCCAGTACTTC.

J is TRBJ2-7 and V is TRBV7-8; no firm D call. The CDR3 covers 16 residues. Germline loops: CDR1 SGHVS, CDR2 FQNEAQ. V lost 5 bases to trimming and J lost 0 bases, with 17 bases between them. The CDR3 here is CASSRSVGQASYEQYF. As DNA, the CDR3 is TGTGCCAGCAGCCGTTCCGTAGGTCAGGCCTCCTACGAGCAGTACTTC.

The chain is built from TRBV12-3 or TRBV12-4 and TRBJ2-7; D gene unclear. CDR3 length: 13 amino acids. V was pared by 4 bases and J by 0 bases, with 7 bases between. The CDR3 here is CASSSESSYEQYF. The CDR3 DNA follows: TGTGCCAGCAGTTCTGAAAGCTCCTACGAGCAGTACTTC.

The J gene is TRBJ2-1, the V gene TRBV12-3 or TRBV12-4; D might be TRBD2 (5 bases). The CDR3 spans 15 residues. V shed 10 bases and J shed 0 bases, with 16 bases lying between them. The CDR3 nucleotides read TGTGCCACCAGAGGAAGGAGGAACTCCTACAATGAGCAGTTCTTC. Amino acids: CATRGRRNSYNEQFF.

The CDR3 here is CSARSGRRNEQFF. The CDR3 DNA is TGCAGTGCTAGGTCAGGGAGACGTAATGAGCAGTTCTTC. The chain couples TRBV20-1 to TRBJ2-1; D may correspond to TRBD1 or TRBD2 (5 bases each). The V end lost 3 bases, the J end lost 7 bases, and 13 bases lay between the germline ends. Germline V gene lookup returns CDR1 DFQATT and CDR2 SNEGSKA (reference sequence). This CDR3 is built from 13 residues.

In its sample, this clonotype was seen a few times. V gene TRBV2 combines with J gene TRBJ2-7; TRBD1 agrees at 7 bases. The germline gives CDR1 SNHLY, CDR2 FYNNEI. This CDR3 contains 17 residues. The ends lost 5 bases at V and 0 bases at J; junction bases unmatched: 13. This chain's CDR3 is CASSPGTEILSSYEQYF. CDR3 nucleotides: TGTGCCAGCAGTCCGGGGACAGAGATTTTAAGCTCCTACGAGCAGTACTTC.

The chain is built from TRBV4-3 and TRBJ1-1; maybe TRBD1 (6 bases). The V and J ends lost 0 bases and 1 base respectively, with 9 bases between them. Germline values: CDR1 LGHNA, CDR2 YSLEER. The CDR3 loop spans 15 amino acids. This CDR3 reads CASSQDGGPNTEAFF. The CDR3 DNA reads as TGCGCCAGCAGCCAAGATGGGGGGCCGAACACTGAAGCTTTCTTT.

The chain carries TRBV19 and TRBJ2-1; unclear D gene. Germline lookup yields CDR1 LNHDA and CDR2 SQIVND (reference sequence). CDR3 size: 15 residues. Trimming pared 7 bases from V and 0 bases from J, leaving 13 bases between. For the CDR3, the DNA is TGTGCCAGTACCCCTGAACCCCACTCCTACAATGAGCAGTTCTTC. This codes for CASTPEPHSYNEQFF.

This clonotype appeared a single time. A junction end diverges from the germline sequence, so it may reflect a read error. The rearrangement joins TRBV6-5 to TRBJ2-1, with TRBD2 matching 8 bases. CDR3 length: 16 residues. Germline V gives CDR1 MNHEY, CDR2 SVGAGI. The CDR3 loop reads CASSSILADSYSEQFF. CDR3 DNA: TGTGCCAGCAGTTCGATACTAGCGGACTCCTACAGTGAGCAGTTCTTC.